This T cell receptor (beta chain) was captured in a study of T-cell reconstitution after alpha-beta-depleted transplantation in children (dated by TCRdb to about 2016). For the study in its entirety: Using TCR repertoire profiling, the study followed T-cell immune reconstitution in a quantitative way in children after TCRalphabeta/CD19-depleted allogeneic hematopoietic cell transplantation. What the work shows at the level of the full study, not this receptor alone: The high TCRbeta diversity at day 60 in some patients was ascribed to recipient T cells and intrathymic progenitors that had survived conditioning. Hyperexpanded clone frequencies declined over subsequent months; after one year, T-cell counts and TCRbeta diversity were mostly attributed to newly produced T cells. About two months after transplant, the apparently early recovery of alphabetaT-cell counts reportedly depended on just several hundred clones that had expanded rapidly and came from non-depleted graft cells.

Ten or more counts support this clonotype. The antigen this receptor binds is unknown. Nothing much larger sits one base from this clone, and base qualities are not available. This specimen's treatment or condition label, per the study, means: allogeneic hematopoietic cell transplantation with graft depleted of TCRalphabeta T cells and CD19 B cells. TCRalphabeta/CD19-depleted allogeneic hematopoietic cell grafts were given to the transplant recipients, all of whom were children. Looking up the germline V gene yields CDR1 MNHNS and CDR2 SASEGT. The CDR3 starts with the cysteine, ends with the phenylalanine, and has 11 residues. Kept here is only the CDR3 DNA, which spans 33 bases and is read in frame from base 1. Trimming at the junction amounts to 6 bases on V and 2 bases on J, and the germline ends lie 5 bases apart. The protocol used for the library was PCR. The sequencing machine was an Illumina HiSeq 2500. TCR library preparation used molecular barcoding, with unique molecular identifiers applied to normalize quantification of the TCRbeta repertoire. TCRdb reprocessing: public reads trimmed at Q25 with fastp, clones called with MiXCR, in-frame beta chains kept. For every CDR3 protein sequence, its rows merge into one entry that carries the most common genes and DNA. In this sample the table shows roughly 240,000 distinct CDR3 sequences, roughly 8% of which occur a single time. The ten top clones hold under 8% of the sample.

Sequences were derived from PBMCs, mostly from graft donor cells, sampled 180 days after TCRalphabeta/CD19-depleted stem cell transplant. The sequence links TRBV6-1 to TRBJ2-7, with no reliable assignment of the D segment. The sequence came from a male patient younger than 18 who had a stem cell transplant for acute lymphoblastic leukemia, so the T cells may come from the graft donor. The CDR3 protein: CASRDTYEQYF. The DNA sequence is TGTGCCAGCAGAGACACCTACGAGCAGTACTTC.